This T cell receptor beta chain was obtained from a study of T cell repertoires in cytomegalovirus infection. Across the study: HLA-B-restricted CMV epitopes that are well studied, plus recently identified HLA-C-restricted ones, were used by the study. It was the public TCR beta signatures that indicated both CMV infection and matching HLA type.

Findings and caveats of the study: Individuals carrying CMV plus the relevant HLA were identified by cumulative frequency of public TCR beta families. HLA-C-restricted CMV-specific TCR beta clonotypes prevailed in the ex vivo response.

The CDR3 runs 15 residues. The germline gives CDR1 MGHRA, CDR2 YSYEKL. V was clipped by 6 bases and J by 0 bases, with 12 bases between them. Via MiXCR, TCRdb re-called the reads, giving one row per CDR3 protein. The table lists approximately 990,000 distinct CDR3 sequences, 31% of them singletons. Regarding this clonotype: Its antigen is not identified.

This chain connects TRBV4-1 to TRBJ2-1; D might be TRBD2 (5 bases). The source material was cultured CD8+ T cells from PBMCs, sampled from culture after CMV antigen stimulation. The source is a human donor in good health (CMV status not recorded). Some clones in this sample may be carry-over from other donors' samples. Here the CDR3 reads CASRARDSSYNEQFF. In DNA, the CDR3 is TGCGCCAGCAGGGCTCGGGATAGCTCCTACAATGAGCAGTTCTTC.